Listed below are T cell receptor beta chains from one sample, sequenced in a study of blood T cell repertoires in COVID-19. This table comes from immunoSEQ multiplex PCR, and its TCRdb copy is limited to in-frame clones, with some not included. Among fewer than 350,000 clones listed, about 90% were seen once. The sequencing sample was made of peripheral blood. The receptors here all came from a woman aged 45-59 years who had recovered from COVID-19. CDR3s include the opening cysteine and the closing phenylalanine or tryptophan. Each record gives: clone size, V gene, CDR3 length, J gene, D gene, CDR3 protein, CDR3 DNA. A D gene is named only where the DNA matches it firmly. Clone size is not always given. Where it is, it says once, few, many or a class for expanded clones.

-,TRBV29-1,8,TRBJ1-3,-,CSVGEGYF,TGCAGCGTTGGGGAGGGGTATTTT
-,TRBV19,12,TRBJ2-2,TRBD1,CASKQGAGELFF,TGTGCCAGCAAACAGGGGGCCGGGGAGCTGTTTTTT
-,TRBV13,11,TRBJ2-7,-,CASSGENLQYF,TGTGCCAGCAGTGGGGAGAATCTCCAGTACTTC
-,TRBV18,15,TRBJ1-5,TRBD1,CASSPTGGYNQPQHF,TGTGCCAGCTCACCAACAGGGGGCTATAATCAGCCCCAGCATTTT
-,TRBV3-1/TRBV3-2,13,TRBJ2-7,-,CASSQGEWYEQYF,TGTGCCAGCAGCCAAGGGGAGTGGTACGAGCAGTACTTC
-,TRBV7-3,16,TRBJ2-1,-,CASSKNRARSYNEQFF,TGTGCCAGCAGCAAGAACAGGGCCCGCTCCTACAATGAGCAGTTCTTC
-,TRBV15,16,TRBJ2-3,TRBD2,CATSRVIAGVTDTQYF,TGTGCCACCAGCAGAGTAATAGCGGGGGTCACAGATACGCAGTATTTT
once,TRBV4-1,15,TRBJ2-3,TRBD2,CASSPGLASTDTQYF,TGCGCCAGCAGCCCAGGACTAGCGAGCACAGATACGCAGTATTTT
-,TRBV7-2,16,TRBJ2-5,TRBD2,CASSPTYSGREETQYF,TGTGCCAGCAGCCCCACTTACAGCGGGAGGGAAGAGACCCAGTACTTC
-,TRBV11-2,18,TRBJ2-2,TRBD2,CASSRQTSGNVGPGELFF,TGTGCCAGCAGCCGTCAGACTAGCGGGAACGTGGGACCCGGGGAGCTGTTTTTT
-,TRBV28,14,TRBJ1-5,TRBD1,CASSPTGDAQPQHF,TGTGCCAGCAGTCCGACAGGGGATGCTCAGCCCCAGCATTTT
-,TRBV7-9,14,TRBJ2-7,TRBD1,CASISGTGRQEQYF,TGTGCCAGCATCTCCGGGACAGGGCGGCAAGAGCAGTACTTC
-,TRBV30,16,TRBJ1-4,-,CAWNEGLTLRNEKLFF,TGTGCCTGGAACGAGGGACTGACGCTTCGTAATGAAAAACTGTTTTTT